Here is one TCR beta chain with its context. The sample is drawn from a study of chemoradiotherapy in HPV16-positive cancers. Assay used: immunoSEQ multiplex PCR; TCRdb lists only in-frame clones, some missing. The repertoire includes some 8,900 clones, 75% of them detected once, and around 8.5% sits in the top ten. This CDR3 spans 15 amino acids. The V gene's germline CDR1 is SGHDT and CDR2 YYEEEE. V was clipped by 0 bases and J by 6 bases, with 15 bases between them. This specimen was acquired from a patient who underwent chemoradiotherapy. V usage is TRBV5-6 and J usage is TRBJ1-1, with D possibly being TRBD1 (5 bases). The receptor was derived from a human donor with HPV-associated anogenital cancer. For the CDR3, the DNA is TGTGCCAGCAGCTTGGCCCCAGGGTTGGGCTCTGAAGCTTTCTTT. This codes for CASSLAPGLGSEAFF.